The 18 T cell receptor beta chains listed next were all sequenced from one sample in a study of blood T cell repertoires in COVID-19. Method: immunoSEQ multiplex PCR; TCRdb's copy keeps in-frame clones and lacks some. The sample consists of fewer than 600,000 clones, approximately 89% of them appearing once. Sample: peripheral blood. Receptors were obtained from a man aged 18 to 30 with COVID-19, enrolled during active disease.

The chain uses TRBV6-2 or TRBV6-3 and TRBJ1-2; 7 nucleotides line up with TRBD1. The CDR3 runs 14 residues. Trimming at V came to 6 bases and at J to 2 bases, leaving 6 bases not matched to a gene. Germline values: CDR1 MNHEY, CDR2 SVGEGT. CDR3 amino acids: CASSRTGKNYGYTF. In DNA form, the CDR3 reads TGTGCCAGCAGCCGGACAGGCAAAAACTATGGCTACACCTTC.

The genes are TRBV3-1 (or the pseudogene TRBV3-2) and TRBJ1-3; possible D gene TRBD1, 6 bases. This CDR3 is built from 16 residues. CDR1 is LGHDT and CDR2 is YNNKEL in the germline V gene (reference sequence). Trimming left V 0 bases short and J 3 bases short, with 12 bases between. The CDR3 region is CASSQDSGAVGNTIYF. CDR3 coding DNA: TGTGCCAGCAGCCAAGATTCAGGGGCGGTTGGAAACACCATATATTTT.

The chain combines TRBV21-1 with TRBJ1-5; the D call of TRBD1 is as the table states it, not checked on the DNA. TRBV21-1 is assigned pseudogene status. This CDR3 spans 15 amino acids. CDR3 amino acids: CASSKDETLNQPQHF. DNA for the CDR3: TGTGCCAGCAGCAAAGACGAGACACTCAATCAGCCCCAGCATTTT.

CDR3 nucleotide sequence: TGCGCCAGCAGCCAGCCCCTTGAAGGGGTAGCTAACTATGGCTACACCTTC. Encoded protein: CASSQPLEGVANYGYTF. V gene TRBV4-1 combines with J gene TRBJ1-2; a possible D gene is TRBD1 (5 bases). CDR1 is MGHRA, CDR2 YSYEKL, per germline. There are 17 residues in the CDR3. V lost 3 bases, J lost 0 bases, and 17 bases lay in between.

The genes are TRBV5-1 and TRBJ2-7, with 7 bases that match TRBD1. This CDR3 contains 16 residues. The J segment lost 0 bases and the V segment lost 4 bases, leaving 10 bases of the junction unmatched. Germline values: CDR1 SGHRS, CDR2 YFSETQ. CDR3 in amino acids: CASSPGTATDSYEQYF. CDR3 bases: TGCGCCAGCAGCCCGGGGACAGCCACTGACTCCTACGAGCAGTACTTC.

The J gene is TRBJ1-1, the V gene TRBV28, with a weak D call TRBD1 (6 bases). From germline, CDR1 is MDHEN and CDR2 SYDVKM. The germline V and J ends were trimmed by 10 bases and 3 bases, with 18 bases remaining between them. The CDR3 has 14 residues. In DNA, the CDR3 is TGTGCCACTCAACTAGGGGGATTCGACACTGAAGCTTTCTTT. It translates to CATQLGGFDTEAFF.

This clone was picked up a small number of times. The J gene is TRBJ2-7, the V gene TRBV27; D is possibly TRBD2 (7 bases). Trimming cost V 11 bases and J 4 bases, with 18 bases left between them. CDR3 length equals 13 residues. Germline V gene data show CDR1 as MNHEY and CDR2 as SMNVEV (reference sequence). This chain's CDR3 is CASWRGQSYEQYF. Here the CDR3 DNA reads TGTGCCTCATGGCGGGGGCAATCATACGAGCAGTACTTC.

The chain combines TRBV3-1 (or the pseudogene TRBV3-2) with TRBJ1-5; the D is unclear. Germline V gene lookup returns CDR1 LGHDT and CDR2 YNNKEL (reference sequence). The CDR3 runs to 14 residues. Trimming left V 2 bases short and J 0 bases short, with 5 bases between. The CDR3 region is CASSQIYSNQPQHF. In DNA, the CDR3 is TGTGCCAGCAGCCAAATTTATAGCAATCAGCCCCAGCATTTT.

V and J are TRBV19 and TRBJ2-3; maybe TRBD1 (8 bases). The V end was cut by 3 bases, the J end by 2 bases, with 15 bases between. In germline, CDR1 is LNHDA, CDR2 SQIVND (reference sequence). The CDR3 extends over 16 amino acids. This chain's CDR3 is CASSMDREGNTDTQYF. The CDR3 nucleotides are TGTGCCAGTAGTATGGACAGGGAGGGAAACACAGATACGCAGTATTTT.

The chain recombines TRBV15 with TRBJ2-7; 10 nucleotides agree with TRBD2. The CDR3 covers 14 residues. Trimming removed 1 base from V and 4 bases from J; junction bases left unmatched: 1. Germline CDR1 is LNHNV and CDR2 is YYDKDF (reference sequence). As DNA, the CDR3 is TGTGCCACCAGCAGAGCTAGCGGGGGATACGAGCAGTACTTC. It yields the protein CATSRASGGYEQYF. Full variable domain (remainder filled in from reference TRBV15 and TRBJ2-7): DAMVIQNPRYQVTQFGKPVTLSCSQTLNHNVMYWYQQKSSQAPKLLFHYYDKDFNNEADTPDNFQSRRPNTSFCFLDIRSPGLGDTAMYLCATSRASGGYEQYFGPGTRLTVT.

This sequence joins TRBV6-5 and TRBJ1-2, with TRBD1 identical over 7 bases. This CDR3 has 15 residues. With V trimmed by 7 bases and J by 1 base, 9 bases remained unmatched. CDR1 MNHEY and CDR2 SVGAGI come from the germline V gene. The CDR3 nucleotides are TGTGCCAGCATCTTAGGGGACAGCGTTAACTATGGCTACACCTTC. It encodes CASILGDSVNYGYTF.

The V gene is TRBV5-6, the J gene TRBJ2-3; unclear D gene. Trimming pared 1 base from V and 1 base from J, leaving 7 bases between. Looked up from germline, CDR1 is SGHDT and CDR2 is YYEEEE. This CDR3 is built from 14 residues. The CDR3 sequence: CASSLLQGTDTQYF. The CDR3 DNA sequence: TGTGCCAGCAGCTTGCTGCAGGGCACAGATACGCAGTATTTT.

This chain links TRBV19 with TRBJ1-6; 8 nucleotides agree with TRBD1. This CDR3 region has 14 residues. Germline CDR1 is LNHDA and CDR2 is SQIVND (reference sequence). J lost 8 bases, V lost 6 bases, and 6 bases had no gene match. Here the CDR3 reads CASSVGQGHSPLHF. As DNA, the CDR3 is TGTGCCAGTAGCGTCGGACAGGGTCATTCACCCCTCCACTTT.

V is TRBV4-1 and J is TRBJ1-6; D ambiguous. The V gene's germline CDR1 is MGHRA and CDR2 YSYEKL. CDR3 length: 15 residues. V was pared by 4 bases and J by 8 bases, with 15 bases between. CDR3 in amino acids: CASSRIGVLYSPLHF. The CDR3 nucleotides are TGCGCCAGCAGCCGGATAGGAGTGCTCTATTCACCCCTCCACTTT.

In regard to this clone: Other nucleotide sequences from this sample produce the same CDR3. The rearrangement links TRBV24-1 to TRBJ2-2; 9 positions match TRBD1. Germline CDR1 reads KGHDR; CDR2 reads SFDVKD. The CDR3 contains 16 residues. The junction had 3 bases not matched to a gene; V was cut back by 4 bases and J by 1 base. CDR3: CATSDPGQGNTGELFF. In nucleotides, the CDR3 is TGTGCCACCAGTGACCCGGGACAGGGGAACACCGGGGAGCTGTTTTTT.

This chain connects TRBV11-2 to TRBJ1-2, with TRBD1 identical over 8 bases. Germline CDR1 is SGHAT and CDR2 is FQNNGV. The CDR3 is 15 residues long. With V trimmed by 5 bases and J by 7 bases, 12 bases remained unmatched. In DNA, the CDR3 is TGTGCCAGCAGCCCATATCGGACAGGGAGTGTTGGCTACACCTTC. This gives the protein CASSPYRTGSVGYTF.

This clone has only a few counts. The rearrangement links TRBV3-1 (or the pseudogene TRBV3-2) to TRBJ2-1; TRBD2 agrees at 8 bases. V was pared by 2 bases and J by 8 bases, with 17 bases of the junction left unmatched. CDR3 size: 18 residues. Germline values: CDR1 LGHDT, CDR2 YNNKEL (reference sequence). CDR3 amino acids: CASSQWTSGTRVSYEQFF. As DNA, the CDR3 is TGTGCCAGCAGCCAATGGACGTCCGGGACTAGAGTCTCCTATGAGCAGTTCTTC.

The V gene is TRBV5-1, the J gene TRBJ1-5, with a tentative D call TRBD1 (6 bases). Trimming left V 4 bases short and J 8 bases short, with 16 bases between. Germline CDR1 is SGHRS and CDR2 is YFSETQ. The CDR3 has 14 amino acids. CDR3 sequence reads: CASSVIGEGEPQHF. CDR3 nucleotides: TGCGCCAGCAGCGTTATCGGGGAGGGGGAGCCCCAGCATTTT.